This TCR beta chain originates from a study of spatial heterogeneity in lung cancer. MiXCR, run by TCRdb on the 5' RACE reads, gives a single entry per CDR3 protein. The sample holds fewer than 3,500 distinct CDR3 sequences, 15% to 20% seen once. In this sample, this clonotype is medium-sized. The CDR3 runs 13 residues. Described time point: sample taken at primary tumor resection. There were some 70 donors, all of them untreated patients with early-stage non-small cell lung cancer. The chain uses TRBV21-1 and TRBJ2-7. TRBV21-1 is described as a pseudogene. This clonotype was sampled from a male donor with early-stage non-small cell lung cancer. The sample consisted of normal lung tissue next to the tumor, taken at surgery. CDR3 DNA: TGTGCCAGCAGCAAAGAAAAAAACTACGAGCAGTACTTC. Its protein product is CASSKEKNYEQYF.